This T cell receptor beta chain was sequenced for a study of T cells in Graves' hyperthyroidism and ophthalmopathy (dated by TCRdb to the late 2010s). Study-level background: Peripheral blood samples were taken at the time of initial diagnosis, prior to any treatment. To identify TCR V-J signatures that set the groups apart, the researchers used a discovery cohort of approximately 98 patients, made up of 40 to 45 with Graves' ophthalmopathy and some 56 with stable Graves' hyperthyroidism. The paper reports TCR Vbeta CDR3 sequencing of some 140 peripheral blood samples: 43 ophthalmopathy, fewer than 85 hyperthyroidism and around 17 progressor patients. The study also compared thyroid tissue and blood T-cell repertoires from about six Graves' hyperthyroidism patients. After blood sampling, hyperthyroidism patients were treated with methimazole at a starting dose of 30 mg daily, and ophthalmopathy patients were treated with high-dose intravenous methylprednisolone. Whether ophthalmopathy could be predicted prospectively was tested in an independent validation cohort made up of some 20 hyperthyroidism patients plus 17 patients who later progressed to ophthalmopathy. The 80 to 100 discovery patients were randomly divided into training and test sets at a 7:3 ratio.

This clonotype was picked up many times. Its antigen is unknown. Per-nucleotide qualities are absent, and no much larger clonotype sits a single base away. Amplification of TCR beta CDR3 regions was carried out from RNA transcripts. The first round of RT-PCR for the TCR CDR3 was performed with the HTBI primer set and the Qiagen OneStep RT-PCR kit. A second multiplex PCR round built the libraries, followed by size selection and purification. The libraries were sequenced on an Illumina HiSeq2000 using paired-end 100 bp reads. The original methods were these. Raw data were processed with SOAPnuke, discarding reads with adapters, uncalled bases, mean Phred below 15, or no exact constant-primer or identifier match. High-quality paired reads were merged using COPE v1.2.5, and each unique nucleotide sequence was defined as a clonotype. MiTCR v1.1 was used to align clonotypes to the IMGT TRBV, TRBD and TRBJ reference segments. The analysis was restricted to V-J combinations with a frequency above 0.0001, which together covered roughly 99% of the repertoires. A TCS score was defined as the ratio of F50 (clonal expansion) to E x V (chaos), with BLOSUM62-based TCRdist applied between CDR3 peptides within each V-J. Welch's t-statistics and random forest reduced 500 to 650 V-J features to 13, which were used in a naive Bayes classifier (R e1071). TCRdb ran its own pipeline on the public reads, namely fastp trimming at Q25 and MiXCR clone calling, and kept in-frame beta chains. For every CDR3 protein sequence, its rows merge into one entry that carries the most common genes and DNA. It is TCRdb's table, rather than the study itself, that gives the V and J calls and clone size. The table for this sample lists some 360,000 distinct CDR3 sequences; 15% to 20% of them were counted only once. The top ten clonotypes cover 15% to 18% of the sample.

Here is what the overall study found, with its caveats: Most expanded thyroid clonotypes (frequency above 0.001) were also detected in blood, suggesting blood repertoires may reflect thyroid immune responses. During validation, the model predicted progression to ophthalmopathy a median of around 7 months ahead of onset, with around 71% sensitivity and under 85% specificity. Sample size was not statistically predetermined, and investigators were not blinded to group allocation. A 13 V-J signature model separated ophthalmopathy from stable hyperthyroidism, with just over 85% sensitivity and roughly 81% specificity in cross-validation and 80%/75% in testing.

There are 12 amino acids in the CDR3, from cysteine to phenylalanine inclusive. The entry retains the CDR3 DNA only, 36 bases that are in frame from base 1. The V end loses 7 bases and the J end loses 6 bases, and a stretch of 13 bases separates them. Ophthalmopathy patients had moderately to severely active disease, Clinical Activity Score of at least 3, NOSPECS grade of at least 4, and duration under 3 months. Patients with uncontrolled infections, other autoimmune diseases, pregnancy or lactation were excluded. Diagnoses were established on the basis of clinical symptoms, serum thyroxine and TRAb, thyroid ultrasound, and orbital computed tomography. Ficoll-Paque density gradient centrifugation was used to isolate PBMCs from 8.5 to 10 ml of fresh peripheral blood. Total RNA was extracted using Trizol reagent, and RNA quality was assessed on an Agilent 2100 Bioanalyzer.

Specimen: blood. The receptor was derived from a woman aged 40 to 49 with Graves' ophthalmopathy. The sequence links TRBV12-3 or TRBV12-4 to TRBJ2-7; too little of a D gene remains to name it. The sequenced DNA is TGTGCCAGCATGGCGGTCCTTGGCGAGCAGTACTTC. The translation is CASMAVLGEQYF.